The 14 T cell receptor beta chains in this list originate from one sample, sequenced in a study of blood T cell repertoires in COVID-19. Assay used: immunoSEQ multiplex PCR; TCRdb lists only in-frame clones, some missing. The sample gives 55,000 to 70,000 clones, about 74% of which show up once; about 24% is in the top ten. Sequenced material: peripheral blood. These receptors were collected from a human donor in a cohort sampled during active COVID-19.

The CDR3, as DNA: TGTGCCAGCAGCGTAGCTCCCCTGAACTATGGCTACACCTTC. Amino acids: CASSVAPLNYGYTF. This chain connects TRBV9 to TRBJ1-2; D gene uncertain. CDR3 length equals 14 residues. Between the trimmed V and J ends, which lost 0 bases and 2 bases, there was a span of 8 bases. CDR1 is SGDLS and CDR2 is YYNGEE in the germline V gene.

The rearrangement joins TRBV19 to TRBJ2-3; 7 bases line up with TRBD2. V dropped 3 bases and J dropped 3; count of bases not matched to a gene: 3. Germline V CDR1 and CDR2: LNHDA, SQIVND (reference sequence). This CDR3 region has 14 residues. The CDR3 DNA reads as TGTGCCAGTAGTATTGCGGGAGTAACAGATACGCAGTATTTT. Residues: CASSIAGVTDTQYF.

The CDR3, as DNA: TGCGCCAGCAGCTTGATTGGCGTCGGGGAGACCCAGTACTTC. This gives the protein CASSLIGVGETQYF. The chain is built from TRBV5-1 and TRBJ2-5; no clear D gene. From germline, CDR1 is SGHRS and CDR2 YFSETQ. The V and J ends lost 1 base and 5 bases respectively, with 12 bases between them. This CDR3 region has 14 residues.

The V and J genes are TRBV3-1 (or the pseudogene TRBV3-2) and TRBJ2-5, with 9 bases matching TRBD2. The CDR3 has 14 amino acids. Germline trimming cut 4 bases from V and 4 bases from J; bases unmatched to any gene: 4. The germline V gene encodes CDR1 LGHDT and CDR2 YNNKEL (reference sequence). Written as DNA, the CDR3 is TGTGCCAGCAGCCGCATTAGCGGGGGAGAGACCCAGTACTTC. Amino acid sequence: CASSRISGGETQYF.

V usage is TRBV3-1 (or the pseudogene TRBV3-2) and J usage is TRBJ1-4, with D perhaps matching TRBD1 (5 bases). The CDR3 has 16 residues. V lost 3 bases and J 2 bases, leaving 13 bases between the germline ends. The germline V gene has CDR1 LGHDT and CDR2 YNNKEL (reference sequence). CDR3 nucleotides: TGTGCCAGCAGCCAGAACTCAGGGAGGACTAATGAAAAACTGTTTTTT. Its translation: CASSQNSGRTNEKLFF.

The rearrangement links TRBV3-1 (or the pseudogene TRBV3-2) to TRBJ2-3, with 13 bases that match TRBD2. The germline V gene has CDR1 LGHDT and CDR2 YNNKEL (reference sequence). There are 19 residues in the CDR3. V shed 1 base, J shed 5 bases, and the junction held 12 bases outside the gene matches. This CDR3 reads CASSQASHTSGGARDTQYF. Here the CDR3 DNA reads TGTGCCAGCAGCCAAGCCTCACATACTAGCGGGGGGGCCAGAGATACGCAGTATTTT.

The CDR3 DNA follows: TGCGCCAGCAGCGTTAGAGGGCAAGAGACCCAGTACTTC. Encoded protein: CASSVRGQETQYF. V gene TRBV5-1 combines with J gene TRBJ2-5, with D possibly matching TRBD2 (5 bases). Trimming took 4 bases from V and 2 from J, leaving 9 bases between them. The CDR3 sequence is 13 residues long. The germline gives CDR1 SGHRS, CDR2 YFSETQ.

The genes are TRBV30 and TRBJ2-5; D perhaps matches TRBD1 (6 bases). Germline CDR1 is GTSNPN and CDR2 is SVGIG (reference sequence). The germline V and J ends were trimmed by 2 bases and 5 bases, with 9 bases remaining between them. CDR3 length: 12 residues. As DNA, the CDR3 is TGTGCCTGGAGTCCCACAGGGGAGACCCAGTACTTC. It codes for CAWSPTGETQYF.

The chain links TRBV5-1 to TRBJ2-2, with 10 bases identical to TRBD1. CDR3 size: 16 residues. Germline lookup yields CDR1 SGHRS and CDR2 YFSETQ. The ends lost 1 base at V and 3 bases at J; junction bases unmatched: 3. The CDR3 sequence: CASSLRGQGYTGELFF. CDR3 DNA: TGCGCCAGCAGCTTGAGGGGACAGGGGTACACCGGGGAGCTGTTTTTT.

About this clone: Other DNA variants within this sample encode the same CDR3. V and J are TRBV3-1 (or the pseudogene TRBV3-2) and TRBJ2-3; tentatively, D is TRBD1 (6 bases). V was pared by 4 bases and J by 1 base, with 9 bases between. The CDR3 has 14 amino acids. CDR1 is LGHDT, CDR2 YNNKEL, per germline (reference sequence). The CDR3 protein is CASSPRQGTDTQYF. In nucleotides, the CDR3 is TGTGCCAGCAGCCCGAGACAGGGCACAGATACGCAGTATTTT.

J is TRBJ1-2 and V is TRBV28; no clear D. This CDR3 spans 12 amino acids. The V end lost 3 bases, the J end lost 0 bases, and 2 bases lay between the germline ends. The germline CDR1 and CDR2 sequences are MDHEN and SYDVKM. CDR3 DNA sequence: TGTGCCAGCAGTTTCACTAACTATGGCTACACCTTC. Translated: CASSFTNYGYTF.

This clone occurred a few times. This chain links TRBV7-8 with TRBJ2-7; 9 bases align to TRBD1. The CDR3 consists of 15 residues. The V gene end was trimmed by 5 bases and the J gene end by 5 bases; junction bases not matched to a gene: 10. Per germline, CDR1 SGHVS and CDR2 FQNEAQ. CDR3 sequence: CASSPGTGKIHEQYF. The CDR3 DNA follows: TGTGCCAGCAGCCCCGGGACAGGGAAGATCCACGAGCAGTACTTC.

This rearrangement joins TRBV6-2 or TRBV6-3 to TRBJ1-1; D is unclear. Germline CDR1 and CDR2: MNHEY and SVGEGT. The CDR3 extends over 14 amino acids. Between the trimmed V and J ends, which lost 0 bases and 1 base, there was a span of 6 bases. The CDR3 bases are TGTGCCAGCAGTTACTCGGCAACGAACACTGAAGCTTTCTTT. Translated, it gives CASSYSATNTEAFF.

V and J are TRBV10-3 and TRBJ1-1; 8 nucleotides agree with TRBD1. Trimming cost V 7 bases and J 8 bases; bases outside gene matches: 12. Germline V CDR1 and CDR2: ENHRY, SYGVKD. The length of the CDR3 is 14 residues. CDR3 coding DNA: TGTGCCATCAAGTCCGGGACAGGAGGATCAGAAGCTTTCTTT. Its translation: CAIKSGTGGSEAFF.